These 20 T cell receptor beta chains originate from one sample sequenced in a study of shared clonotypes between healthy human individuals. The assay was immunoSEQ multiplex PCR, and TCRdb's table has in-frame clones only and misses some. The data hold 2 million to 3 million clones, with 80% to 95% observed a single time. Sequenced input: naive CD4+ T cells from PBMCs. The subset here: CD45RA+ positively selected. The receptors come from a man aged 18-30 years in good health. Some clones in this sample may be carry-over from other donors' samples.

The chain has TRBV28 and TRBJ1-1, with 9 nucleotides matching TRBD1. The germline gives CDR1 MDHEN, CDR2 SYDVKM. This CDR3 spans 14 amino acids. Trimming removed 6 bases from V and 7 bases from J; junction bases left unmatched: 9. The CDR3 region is CASSERLDRGEAFF. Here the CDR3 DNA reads TGTGCCAGCAGCGAACGCCTGGACAGGGGTGAAGCTTTCTTT.

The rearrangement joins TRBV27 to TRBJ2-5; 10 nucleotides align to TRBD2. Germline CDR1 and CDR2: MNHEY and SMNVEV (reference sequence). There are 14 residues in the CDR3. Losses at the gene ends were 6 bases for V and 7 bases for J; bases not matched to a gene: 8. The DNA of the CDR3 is TGTGCCAGCAGCGGGCTAGCGGGAGTGGGGACCCAGTACTTC. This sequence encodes CASSGLAGVGTQYF.

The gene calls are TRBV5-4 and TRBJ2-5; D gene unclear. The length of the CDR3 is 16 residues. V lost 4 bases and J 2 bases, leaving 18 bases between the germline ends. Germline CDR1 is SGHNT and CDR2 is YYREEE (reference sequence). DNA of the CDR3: TGTGCCAGCAGCCCCGGACCACCCCCTCTTCAAGAGACCCAGTACTTC. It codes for CASSPGPPPLQETQYF.

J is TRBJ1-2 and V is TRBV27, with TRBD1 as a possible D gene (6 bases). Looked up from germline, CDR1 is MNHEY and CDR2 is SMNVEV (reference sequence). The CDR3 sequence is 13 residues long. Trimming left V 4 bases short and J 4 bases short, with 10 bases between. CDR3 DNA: TGTGCCAGCAGTTCCAGGGGCGCCTATGGCTACACCTTC. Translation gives CASSSRGAYGYTF.

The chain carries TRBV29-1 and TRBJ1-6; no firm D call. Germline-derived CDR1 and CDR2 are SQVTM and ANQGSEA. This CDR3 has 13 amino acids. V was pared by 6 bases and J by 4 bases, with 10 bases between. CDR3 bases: TGCAGCGTAGCTCCAGATTATAATTCACCCCTCCACTTT. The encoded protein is CSVAPDYNSPLHF. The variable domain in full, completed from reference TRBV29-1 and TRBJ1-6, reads SAVISQKPSRDICQRGTSLTIQCQVDSQVTMMFWYRQQPGQSLTLIATANQGSEATYESGFVIDKFPISRPNLTFSTLTVSNMSPEDSSIYLCSVAPDYNSPLHFGNGTRLTVT.

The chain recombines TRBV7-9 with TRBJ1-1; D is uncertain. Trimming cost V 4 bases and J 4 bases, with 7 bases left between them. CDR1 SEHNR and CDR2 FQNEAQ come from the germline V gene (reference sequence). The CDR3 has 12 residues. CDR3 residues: CASSSVVTEAFF. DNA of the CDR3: TGTGCCAGCAGCTCCGTGGTCACTGAAGCTTTCTTT. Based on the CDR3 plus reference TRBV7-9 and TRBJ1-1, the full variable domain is DTGVSQNPRHKITKRGQNVTFRCDPISEHNRLYWYRQTLGQGPEFLTYFQNEAQLEKSRLLSDRFSAERPKGSFSTLEIQRTEQGDSAMYLCASSSVVTEAFFGQGTRLTVV.

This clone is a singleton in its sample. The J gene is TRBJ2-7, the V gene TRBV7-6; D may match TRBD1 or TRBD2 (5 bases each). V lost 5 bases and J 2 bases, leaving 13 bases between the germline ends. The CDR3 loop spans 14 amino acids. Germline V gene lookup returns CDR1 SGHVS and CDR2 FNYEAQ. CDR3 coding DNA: TGTGCCAGCAGCGCACGCCCGGGACCCTACGAGCAGTACTTC. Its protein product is CASSARPGPYEQYF.

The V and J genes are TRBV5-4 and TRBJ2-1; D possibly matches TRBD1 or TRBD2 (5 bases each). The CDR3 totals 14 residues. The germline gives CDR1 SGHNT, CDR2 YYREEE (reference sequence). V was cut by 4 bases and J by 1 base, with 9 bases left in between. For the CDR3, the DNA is TGTGCCAGCAGCCCGGGACGGTCCTACAATGAGCAGTTCTTC. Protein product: CASSPGRSYNEQFF.

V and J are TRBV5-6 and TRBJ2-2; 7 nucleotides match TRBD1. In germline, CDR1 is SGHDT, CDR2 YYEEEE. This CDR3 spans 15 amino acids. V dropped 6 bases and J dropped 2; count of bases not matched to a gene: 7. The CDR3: CASTRRDSNTGELFF. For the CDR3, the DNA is TGTGCCAGCACCCGACGGGACAGTAACACCGGGGAGCTGTTTTTT. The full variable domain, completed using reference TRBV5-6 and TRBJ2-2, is DAGVTQSPTHLIKTRGQQVTLRCSPKSGHDTVSWYQQALGQGPQFIFQYYEEEERQRGNFPDRFSGHQFPNYSSELNVNALLLGDSALYLCASTRRDSNTGELFFGEGSRLTVL.

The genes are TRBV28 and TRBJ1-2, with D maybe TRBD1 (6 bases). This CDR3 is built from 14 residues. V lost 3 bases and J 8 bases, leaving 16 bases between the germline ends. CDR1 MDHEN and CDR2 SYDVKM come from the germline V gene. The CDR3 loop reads CASSLVQGSGGYTF. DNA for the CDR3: TGTGCCAGCAGTTTGGTACAGGGAAGCGGCGGCTACACCTTC.

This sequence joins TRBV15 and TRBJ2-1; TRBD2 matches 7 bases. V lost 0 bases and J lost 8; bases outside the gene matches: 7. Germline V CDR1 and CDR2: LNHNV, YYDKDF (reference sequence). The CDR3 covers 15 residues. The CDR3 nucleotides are TGTGCCACCAGCAGAGATGCGCGGGAGAGTTATGAGCAGTTCTTC. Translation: CATSRDARESYEQFF.

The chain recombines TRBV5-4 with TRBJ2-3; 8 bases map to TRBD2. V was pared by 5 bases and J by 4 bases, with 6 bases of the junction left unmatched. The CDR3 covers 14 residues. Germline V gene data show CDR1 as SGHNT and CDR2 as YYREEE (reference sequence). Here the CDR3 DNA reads TGTGCCAGCAGTTCTCGGGGGGGGTCAGATACGCAGTATTTT. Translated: CASSSRGGSDTQYF.

The DNA for the CDR3 is TGTGCCAGCAGCTTATTCGGCACAGATACGCAGTATTTT. Its protein product is CASSLFGTDTQYF. The genes are TRBV5-6 and TRBJ2-3; the D is unclear. Per the germline V gene, CDR1 is SGHDT and CDR2 is YYEEEE. This CDR3 region has 13 residues. Trimming took off 2 bases at V and 1 base at J, with 5 bases between the two ends. Full variable domain (missing parts from reference TRBV5-6 and TRBJ2-3): DAGVTQSPTHLIKTRGQQVTLRCSPKSGHDTVSWYQQALGQGPQFIFQYYEEEERQRGNFPDRFSGHQFPNYSSELNVNALLLGDSALYLCASSLFGTDTQYFGPGTRLTVL.

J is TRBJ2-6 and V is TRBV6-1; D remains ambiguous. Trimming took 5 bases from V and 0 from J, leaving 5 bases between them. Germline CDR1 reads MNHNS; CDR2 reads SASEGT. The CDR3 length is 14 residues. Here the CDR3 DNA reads TGTGCCAGCAGTTTTAGCTCTGGGGCCAACGTCCTGACTTTC. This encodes CASSFSSGANVLTF.

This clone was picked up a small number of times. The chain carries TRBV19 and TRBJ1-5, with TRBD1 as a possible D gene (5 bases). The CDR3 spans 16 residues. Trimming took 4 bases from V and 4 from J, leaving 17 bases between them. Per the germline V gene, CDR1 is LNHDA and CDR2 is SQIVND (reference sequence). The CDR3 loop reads CASSTRGTMGNQPQHF. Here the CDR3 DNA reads TGTGCCAGTAGTACGCGGGGCACTATGGGAAATCAGCCCCAGCATTTT. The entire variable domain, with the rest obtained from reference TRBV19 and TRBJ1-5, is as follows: DGGITQSPKYLFRKEGQNVTLSCEQNLNHDAMYWYRQDPGQGLRLIYYSQIVNDFQKGDIAEGYSVSREKKESFPLTVTSAQKNPTAFYLCASSTRGTMGNQPQHFGDGTRLSIL.

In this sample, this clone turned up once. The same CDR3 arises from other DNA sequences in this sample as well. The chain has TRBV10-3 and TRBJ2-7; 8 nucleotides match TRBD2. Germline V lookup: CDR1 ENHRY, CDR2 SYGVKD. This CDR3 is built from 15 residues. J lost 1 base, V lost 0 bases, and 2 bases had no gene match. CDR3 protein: CAISESSGTSYEQYF. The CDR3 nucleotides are TGTGCCATCAGTGAGTCTAGCGGGACTTCCTACGAGCAGTACTTC.

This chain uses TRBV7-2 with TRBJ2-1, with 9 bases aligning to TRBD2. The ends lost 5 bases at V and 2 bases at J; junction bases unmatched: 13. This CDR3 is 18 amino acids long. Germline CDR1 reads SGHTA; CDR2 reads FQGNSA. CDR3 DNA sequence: TGTGCCAGCAGCCTGGGTGGTAGCGGGAGAGTAACCTACAATGAGCAGTTCTTC. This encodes CASSLGGSGRVTYNEQFF.

CDR3: CASSRSSEQETQYF. The CDR3, as DNA: TGCGCCAGCAGCAGGAGCAGCGAGCAAGAGACCCAGTACTTC. This chain links TRBV5-1 with TRBJ2-5, with D uncertain. The CDR3 loop spans 14 amino acids. CDR1 SGHRS and CDR2 YFSETQ come from the germline V gene. V was trimmed by 4 bases and J by 2 bases, leaving 12 bases between them.

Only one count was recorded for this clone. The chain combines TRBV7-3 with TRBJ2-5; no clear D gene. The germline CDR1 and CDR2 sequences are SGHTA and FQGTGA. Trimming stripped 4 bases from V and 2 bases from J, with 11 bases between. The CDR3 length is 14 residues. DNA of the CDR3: TGTGCCAGCAGCTATAGGCAGAATCAAGAGACCCAGTACTTC. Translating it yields CASSYRQNQETQYF.

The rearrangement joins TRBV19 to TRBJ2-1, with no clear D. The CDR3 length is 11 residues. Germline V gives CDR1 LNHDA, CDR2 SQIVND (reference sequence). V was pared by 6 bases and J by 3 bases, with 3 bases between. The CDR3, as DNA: TGTGCCAGTAGGAGCTACAATGAGCAGTTCTTC. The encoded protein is CASRSYNEQFF.